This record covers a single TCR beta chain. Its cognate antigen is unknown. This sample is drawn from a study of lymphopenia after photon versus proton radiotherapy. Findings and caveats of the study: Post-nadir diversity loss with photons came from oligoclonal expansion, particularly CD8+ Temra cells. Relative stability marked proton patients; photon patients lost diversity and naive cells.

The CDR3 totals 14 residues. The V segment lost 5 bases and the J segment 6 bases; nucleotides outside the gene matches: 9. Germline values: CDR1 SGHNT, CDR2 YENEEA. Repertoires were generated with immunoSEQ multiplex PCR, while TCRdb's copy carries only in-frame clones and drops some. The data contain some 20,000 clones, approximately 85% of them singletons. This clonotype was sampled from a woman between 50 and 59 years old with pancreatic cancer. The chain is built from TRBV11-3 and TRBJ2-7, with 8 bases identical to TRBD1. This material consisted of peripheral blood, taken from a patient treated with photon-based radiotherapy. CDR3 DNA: TGTGCCAGCAGCCAAACAGGGGGTCGTGGCGAGCAGTACTTC. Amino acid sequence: CASSQTGGRGEQYF.